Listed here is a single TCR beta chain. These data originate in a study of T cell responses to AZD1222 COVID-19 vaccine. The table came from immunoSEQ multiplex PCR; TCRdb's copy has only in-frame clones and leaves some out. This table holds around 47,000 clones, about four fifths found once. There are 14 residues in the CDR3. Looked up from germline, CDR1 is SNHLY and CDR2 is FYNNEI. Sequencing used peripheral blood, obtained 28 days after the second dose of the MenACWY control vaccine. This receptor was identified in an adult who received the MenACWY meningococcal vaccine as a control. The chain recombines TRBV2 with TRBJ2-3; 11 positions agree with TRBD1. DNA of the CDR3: TGTGTCGGGGCCTGGACAGGGGGCTCAGATACGCAGTATTTT. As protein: CVGAWTGGSDTQYF.